One sample yielded the 13 T cell receptor beta chains listed below, sequenced in a study of T cell responses to AZD1222 COVID-19 vaccine. TCRdb's table, derived via immunoSEQ multiplex PCR, lists solely in-frame clones and lacks some. The sample shows about 180,000 clones, around 90% of them seen only once. The sample here was peripheral blood, taken 28 days after the second AZD1222 dose. The origin of the receptors is an adult who received the AZD1222 COVID-19 vaccine.

The chain employs TRBV6-2 or TRBV6-3 and TRBJ1-1; no clear D. The germline CDR1 and CDR2 sequences are MNHEY and SVGEGT. Trimming shortened V by 4 bases and J by 0 bases, and 6 bases separated the two germline ends. The CDR3 consists of 13 residues. The CDR3 nucleotides read TGTGCCAGCAGTTGGTCCGTGAACACTGAAGCTTTCTTT. Its translation: CASSWSVNTEAFF.

The table lists this clone with a count of one. The genes are TRBV5-4 and TRBJ2-7; 14 bases fit TRBD2. Unmatched junction bases numbered 2, after V lost 3 bases and J lost 3 bases. CDR1 and CDR2 (germline): SGHNT, YYREEE (reference sequence). This CDR3 contains 15 residues. The chain's CDR3 is CASSSGLAGGYEQYF. CDR3 DNA sequence: TGTGCCAGCAGCTCAGGACTAGCGGGGGGCTACGAGCAGTACTTC.

This chain uses TRBV6-1 with TRBJ1-2; D remains unclear. Trimming pared 2 bases from V and 4 bases from J, leaving 11 bases between. CDR1 is MNHNS, CDR2 SASEGT, per germline. This CDR3 is 14 amino acids long. The CDR3 DNA is TGTGCCAGCAGTGAATCGGGCTTGCCCTATGGCTACACCTTC. This codes for CASSESGLPYGYTF.

The rearrangement joins TRBV11-2 to TRBJ2-5, with D possibly matching TRBD1 (5 bases). The CDR3 length is 13 residues. CDR1 SGHAT and CDR2 FQNNGV come from the germline V gene. Trimming stripped 1 base from V and 3 bases from J, with 6 bases between. The chain's CDR3 is CASSLGREETQYF. CDR3 nucleotides: TGTGCCAGCAGCTTAGGCAGGGAAGAGACCCAGTACTTC.

The chain combines TRBV5-6 with TRBJ1-2; tentatively, D is TRBD1 (5 bases). Germline V CDR1 and CDR2: SGHDT, YYEEEE. V was trimmed by 0 bases and J by 5 bases, leaving 8 bases between them. The CDR3 spans 13 residues. The DNA for the CDR3 is TGTGCCAGCAGCTTGGTGGGGGAGTATGGCTACACCTTC. Translating gives CASSLVGEYGYTF. The full variable domain, its missing parts supplied by reference TRBV5-6 and TRBJ1-2, is DAGVTQSPTHLIKTRGQQVTLRCSPKSGHDTVSWYQQALGQGPQFIFQYYEEEERQRGNFPDRFSGHQFPNYSSELNVNALLLGDSALYLCASSLVGEYGYTFGSGTRLTVV.

V and J are TRBV18 and TRBJ1-4, with D tentatively TRBD1 (6 bases). The CDR3 is 15 residues long. Germline values: CDR1 KGHSH, CDR2 LQKENI. V was pared by 1 base and J by 4 bases, with 10 bases between. The CDR3, as DNA: TGTGCCAGCTCACCACGGGGGGCCAGTAATGAAAAACTGTTTTTT. This codes for CASSPRGASNEKLFF.

The chain recombines TRBV6-1 with TRBJ2-7; maybe TRBD2 (5 bases). The V end was cut by 2 bases, the J end by 2 bases, with 7 bases between. This CDR3 is built from 13 residues. The germline CDR1 and CDR2 sequences are MNHNS and SASEGT. The CDR3, as DNA: TGTGCCAGCAGTGAAACGGGGACCTACGAGCAGTACTTC. Its protein is CASSETGTYEQYF.

The chain combines TRBV28 with TRBJ1-2; D unresolved. The CDR3 is 12 residues long. Germline CDR1 and CDR2: MDHEN and SYDVKM. V lost 2 bases and J lost 8, with 9 bases in between. The CDR3 nucleotides read TGTGCCAGCAGTTTACAAGACCGAGGCTACACCTTC. Its protein product is CASSLQDRGYTF.

V and J are TRBV11-2 and TRBJ2-5; 9 bases line up with TRBD2. Germline CDR1 SGHAT, CDR2 FQNNGV. The CDR3 is 15 residues long. After removal of 7 bases from V and 4 bases from J, the junction contained 10 bases not matched to a gene. CDR3 in DNA: TGTGCCAGCAACGGCGGGGGGGCGTTTCGAGAGACCCAGTACTTC. As protein: CASNGGGAFRETQYF.

The J gene is TRBJ2-6, the V gene TRBV13; 7 bases map to TRBD1. Germline V gives CDR1 PRHDT, CDR2 FYEKMQ (reference sequence). The junction had 5 bases not matched to a gene; V was cut back by 4 bases and J by 2 bases. This CDR3 region has 16 residues. The DNA of the CDR3 is TGTGCCAGCAGCTGGGGGCAGGGGGCTGGGGCCAACGTCCTGACTTTC. Translated: CASSWGQGAGANVLTF. The full variable domain, in which reference TRBV13 and TRBJ2-6 provide the parts outside the CDR3, is AAGVIQSPRHLIKEKRETATLKCYPIPRHDTVYWYQQGPGQDPQFLISFYEKMQSDKGSIPDRFSAQQFSDYHSELNMSSLELGDSALYFCASSWGQGAGANVLTFGAGSRLTVL.

The chain is built from TRBV14 and TRBJ1-2; D gene unclear. The CDR3 sequence is 12 residues long. The V end was cut by 0 bases, the J end by 4 bases, with 3 bases between. Germline assignment: CDR1 SGHDN and CDR2 FVKESK. CDR3 nucleotides: TGTGCCAGCAGCCAAGATCCCTATGGCTACACCTTC. Protein sequence: CASSQDPYGYTF.

This chain connects TRBV30 to TRBJ2-2; D perhaps matches TRBD2 (5 bases). The germline CDR1 and CDR2 sequences are GTSNPN and SVGIG (reference sequence). The germline V and J ends were trimmed by 6 bases and 0 bases, with 14 bases remaining between them. The CDR3 consists of 15 residues. This chain's CDR3 is CACLMEEPNTGELFF. The CDR3, as DNA: TGTGCCTGCCTAATGGAGGAACCGAACACCGGGGAGCTGTTTTTT.

The chain combines TRBV5-1 with TRBJ2-5, with 11 bases identical to TRBD2. This CDR3 is 14 amino acids long. Germline V gives CDR1 SGHRS, CDR2 YFSETQ. The J segment lost 1 base and the V segment lost 6 bases, leaving 2 bases of the junction unmatched. The CDR3 DNA reads TGCGCCAGCAAACTAGCGGGGGCCCAAGAGACCCAGTACTTC. Its protein product is CASKLAGAQETQYF.